These 16 T cell receptor beta chains share one sample of origin, sequenced in a study of cytomegalovirus exposure and HLA in healthy donors. This PCR relied on a set of 60 Vbeta primers and 13 Jbeta primers. Produced via immunoSEQ multiplex PCR; TCRdb's table is partial and in-frame only. Among fewer than 150,000 clones listed, roughly three quarters were seen once. Source material: PBMCs. The receptors stem from a man in his fifties in good health and CMV-seropositive.

The CDR3 DNA sequence: TGCGCCAGCAGCCTCAACCGGGACAGGGGGTTCTACGAGCAGTACTTC. As protein: CASSLNRDRGFYEQYF. The chain employs TRBV5-1 and TRBJ2-7; 11 positions match TRBD1. Trimming at V came to 4 bases and at J to 3 bases, leaving 9 bases not matched to a gene. This CDR3 spans 16 amino acids. Germline V lookup: CDR1 SGHRS, CDR2 YFSETQ. Full variable domain (missing parts from reference TRBV5-1 and TRBJ2-7): KAGVTQTPRYLIKTRGQQVTLSCSPISGHRSVSWYQQTPGQGLQFLFEYFSETQRNKGNFPGRFSGRQFSNSRSEMNVSTLELGDSALYLCASSLNRDRGFYEQYFGPGTRLTVT.

The chain joins TRBV10-3 to TRBJ2-1, with D hard to call. V dropped 4 bases and J dropped 5 bases, with 6 bases sitting between them. Germline CDR1 is ENHRY and CDR2 is SYGVKD. The CDR3 has 12 residues. Here the CDR3 DNA reads TGTGCCATCAGTGCTACAGACAATGAGCAGTTCTTC. Translation: CAISATDNEQFF.

The chain links TRBV21-1 to TRBJ1-1; TRBD1 is the table's D call, not checked against the DNA. TRBV21-1 counts as a pseudogene. The CDR3 contains 12 residues. The CDR3 here is CASGTGTPEAFF. CDR3 coding DNA: TGTGCCAGCGGGACAGGGACCCCTGAAGCTTTCTTT.

The rearrangement links TRBV7-2 to TRBJ2-3, with a weak D call TRBD2 (7 bases). Per the germline V gene, CDR1 is SGHTA and CDR2 is FQGNSA. The CDR3 totals 16 residues. Trimming took off 7 bases at V and 7 bases at J, with 24 bases between the two ends. CDR3 loop: CASTIGGAGARNTQYF. The CDR3 region has the DNA TGTGCCAGCACCATCGGTGGGGCGGGGGCCAGGAATACGCAGTATTTT.

The chain has TRBV6-5 and TRBJ1-3, with 11 bases that match TRBD1. Trimming took 2 bases from V and 3 from J; bases not matched to a gene: 0. The germline V gene encodes CDR1 MNHEY and CDR2 SVGAGI. This CDR3 is built from 15 residues. This chain's CDR3 is CASSYGTGGGNTIYF. The DNA of the CDR3 is TGTGCCAGCAGTTACGGGACAGGGGGTGGAAACACCATATATTTT.

This chain links TRBV11-2 with TRBJ2-3; D unclear. This CDR3 is 15 amino acids long. V was shortened by 1 base and J by 0 bases, with 8 bases between the two germline ends. The germline CDR1 and CDR2 sequences are SGHAT and FQNNGV. The CDR3 reads CASSLGYQSTDTQYF. The CDR3 nucleotides read TGTGCCAGCAGCTTAGGTTACCAGAGCACAGATACGCAGTATTTT.

This chain joins TRBV5-1 and TRBJ1-1; 8 nucleotides agree with TRBD1. CDR3 length equals 15 residues. Trimming cost V 0 bases and J 5 bases; bases outside gene matches: 6. From germline, CDR1 is SGHRS and CDR2 YFSETQ. CDR3 coding DNA: TGCGCCAGCAGCTTGGAGGGCAGGGGGCAAACTGAAGCTTTCTTT. Protein: CASSLEGRGQTEAFF. The variable domain in full, with the rest retrieved from reference TRBV5-1 and TRBJ1-1, is KAGVTQTPRYLIKTRGQQVTLSCSPISGHRSVSWYQQTPGQGLQFLFEYFSETQRNKGNFPGRFSGRQFSNSRSEMNVSTLELGDSALYLCASSLEGRGQTEAFFGQGTRLTVV.

This chain links TRBV6-6 with TRBJ1-1; perhaps TRBD1 as D (5 bases). The CDR3 runs to 12 residues. The germline V and J ends were trimmed by 6 bases and 9 bases, with 14 bases remaining between them. Germline CDR1 reads MNHNY; CDR2 reads SVGAGI (reference sequence). CDR3 amino acids: CASSASGGKAFF. CDR3 nucleotide sequence: TGTGCCAGCAGCGCCAGCGGGGGGAAAGCTTTCTTT.

J is TRBJ2-3 and V is TRBV21-1; the table's D call, TRBD1, was not checked against the DNA. TRBV21-1 corresponds to a pseudogene. This CDR3 has 14 amino acids. CDR3 protein: CASGWTGGTDTQYF. The DNA for the CDR3 is TGTGCCAGCGGTTGGACAGGGGGCACAGATACGCAGTATTTT.

This rearrangement joins TRBV5-1 to TRBJ2-2, with TRBD1 matching 8 bases. Germline V gene data show CDR1 as SGHRS and CDR2 as YFSETQ. The V and J ends lost 7 bases and 7 bases, in that order; junction bases with no gene match: 6. The CDR3 is 13 residues long. CDR3 protein: CASGAGTGGELFF. Here the CDR3 DNA reads TGCGCCAGCGGGGCCGGGACAGGCGGGGAGCTGTTTTTT.

This chain uses TRBV7-9 with TRBJ2-1; possible D gene TRBD2, 6 bases. CDR1 is SEHNR, CDR2 FQNEAQ, per germline (reference sequence). CDR3 length: 14 amino acids. V shed 3 bases and J shed 5 bases, with 11 bases lying between them. The CDR3 here is CASSFRGTHNEQFF. CDR3 bases: TGTGCCAGCAGCTTTCGGGGGACGCACAATGAGCAGTTCTTC.

This rearrangement joins TRBV5-5 to TRBJ2-5, with D possibly TRBD1 on 6 matching bases. Germline-derived CDR1 and CDR2 are SGHKS and YYEKEE (reference sequence). V was pared by 2 bases and J by 5 bases, with 16 bases between. The length of the CDR3 is 15 residues. The CDR3 loop reads CASSFRTDSSETQYF. The CDR3, as DNA: TGTGCCAGCAGCTTCAGGACAGATTCATCGGAGACCCAGTACTTC.

This chain links TRBV28 with TRBJ2-2, with 11 bases lining up with TRBD2. After removal of 6 bases from V and 7 bases from J, the junction contained 10 bases not matched to a gene. The CDR3 runs to 16 residues. From germline, CDR1 is MDHEN and CDR2 SYDVKM. CDR3 DNA: TGTGCCAGCAGGCCCACTAGCGGGAGAGGGGTCGGGGAGCTGTTTTTT. It is translated as CASRPTSGRGVGELFF.

The CDR3 coding sequence is TGTGCCAGCAGTTATGAGCGGGGAAGGGCCCACGAGCAGTACTTC. Its translation: CASSYERGRAHEQYF. V gene TRBV6-6 combines with J gene TRBJ2-7; TRBD2 aligns across 7 bases. The ends lost 3 bases at V and 5 bases at J; junction bases unmatched: 10. The germline V gene has CDR1 MNHNY and CDR2 SVGAGI (reference sequence). The CDR3 runs 15 residues.

This chain connects TRBV19 to TRBJ1-1, with TRBD1 identical over 8 bases. CDR3 length: 15 residues. Germline assignment: CDR1 LNHDA and CDR2 SQIVND (reference sequence). The V and J ends lost 5 bases and 10 bases, in that order; junction bases with no gene match: 15. In nucleotides, the CDR3 is TGTGCCAGTAGTTTCGGGACAGGTTCAATCAACGGAGCTTTCTTT. Residues: CASSFGTGSINGAFF. The whole variable domain, filled in from reference TRBV19 and TRBJ1-1, reads DGGITQSPKYLFRKEGQNVTLSCEQNLNHDAMYWYRQDPGQGLRLIYYSQIVNDFQKGDIAEGYSVSREKKESFPLTVTSAQKNPTAFYLCASSFGTGSINGAFFGQGTRLTVV.

The chain is built from TRBV29-1 and TRBJ2-2, with D possibly matching TRBD2 (5 bases). Germline CDR1 reads SQVTM; CDR2 reads ANQGSEA. V lost 4 bases to trimming and J lost 1 base, with 10 bases between them. This CDR3 region has 14 residues. The CDR3 sequence is CSVGWRLNTGELFF. The DNA for the CDR3 is TGCAGCGTTGGGTGGAGGCTGAACACCGGGGAGCTGTTTTTT.